These T cell receptor beta chains were read from a single sample in a study of cytomegalovirus exposure and HLA in healthy donors. Produced via immunoSEQ multiplex PCR; TCRdb's table is partial and in-frame only. Of some 67,000 clones in the sample, roughly 80% were seen once. Material for sequencing was PBMCs. The receptors were gathered from a woman aged 25 to 39 in good health and CMV-seronegative. Both conserved end residues are part of each CDR3. Fields, in order: J gene, V gene, CDR3 protein.

j_call: TRBJ2-7
v_call: TRBV4-3
cdr3_aa: CASSQDRWLAAYEQYF

j_call: TRBJ2-5
v_call: TRBV7-7
cdr3_aa: CASSLPGEETQYF

j_call: TRBJ2-5
v_call: TRBV6-1
cdr3_aa: CASLGGGWKTQYF

j_call: TRBJ1-5
v_call: TRBV27
cdr3_aa: CASSLFAGESGNQPQHF

j_call: TRBJ2-2
v_call: TRBV11-2
cdr3_aa: CASSPGLAVRTGELFF

j_call: TRBJ1-4
v_call: TRBV2
cdr3_aa: CASSTRQSTNEKLFF

j_call: TRBJ2-7
v_call: TRBV30
cdr3_aa: CAWSVFRGPSYEQYF

j_call: NA
v_call: TRBV7-2
cdr3_aa: CASSLDPHGSRPYEQYF

j_call: TRBJ2-3
v_call: TRBV13
cdr3_aa: CASSSAPEDTQYF

j_call: TRBJ1-1
v_call: TRBV7-9
cdr3_aa: CASSSSVNTEAFF

j_call: TRBJ2-3
v_call: TRBV5-4
cdr3_aa: CASSSRDFTDTQYF

j_call: TRBJ1-6
v_call: TRBV18
cdr3_aa: CASSPDRGTPGPLHF

j_call: TRBJ2-1
v_call: TRBV29-1
cdr3_aa: CSVVQALADHNEQFF

j_call: TRBJ2-7
v_call: TRBV27
cdr3_aa: CASSSVGGGYEQYF

j_call: TRBJ1-4
v_call: TRBV4-1
cdr3_aa: CASSWGQGGEKLFF

j_call: TRBJ2-5
v_call: TRBV6-6
cdr3_aa: CASSYSYRVETQYF

j_call: TRBJ2-5
v_call: TRBV5-1
cdr3_aa: CASSLVVAGYQETQYF

j_call: TRBJ1-1
v_call: TRBV5-1
cdr3_aa: CASSLTDRSNTEAFF

j_call: TRBJ2-1
v_call: TRBV4-2
cdr3_aa: CASSQALAGGPGEQFF

j_call: TRBJ2-3
v_call: TRBV5-6
cdr3_aa: CASSPSGAGGRDTQYF

j_call: TRBJ2-7
v_call: TRBV15
cdr3_aa: CATSDQDRDEQYF

j_call: TRBJ2-2
v_call: TRBV5-1
cdr3_aa: CASSLKDSNTGELFF

j_call: TRBJ1-4
v_call: TRBV28
cdr3_aa: CASSSFTGPPTNEKLFF

j_call: TRBJ1-1
v_call: TRBV9
cdr3_aa: CASSVFRKNTEAFF

j_call: TRBJ2-1
v_call: TRBV7-9
cdr3_aa: CSSSSGLASSYNEQFF

j_call: TRBJ1-2
v_call: TRBV7-9
cdr3_aa: CASRQGDTDGYTF

j_call: TRBJ2-4
v_call: TRBV10-2
cdr3_aa: CASSDWAVGGGAKNIQYF

j_call: TRBJ1-6
v_call: TRBV11-2
cdr3_aa: CASSSFGAGKGPPLHF

j_call: TRBJ2-2
v_call: TRBV6-4
cdr3_aa: CASSVGQGAGELFF

j_call: TRBJ1-1
v_call: TRBV6-6
cdr3_aa: CAITMNTGATEAFF

j_call: TRBJ1-1
v_call: TRBV19
cdr3_aa: CASVRGNTEAFF

j_call: TRBJ1-2
v_call: TRBV11-2
cdr3_aa: CASSLVRGTNYGYTF

j_call: TRBJ2-7
v_call: TRBV7-8
cdr3_aa: CASSPRDRFYEQYF

j_call: TRBJ2-7
v_call: TRBV11-3
cdr3_aa: CASSKGWVAGQTSAEQYF

j_call: TRBJ2-3
v_call: TRBV19
cdr3_aa: CASSIRGRGGSTDTQYF

j_call: TRBJ2-3
v_call: TRBV6-5
cdr3_aa: CASSYSERPADTQYF

j_call: TRBJ1-2
v_call: TRBV4-1
cdr3_aa: CASSPRSETNYGYTF

j_call: TRBJ2-7
v_call: TRBV10-1
cdr3_aa: CASSETGLAGENEQYF

j_call: TRBJ1-2
v_call: TRBV5-6
cdr3_aa: CASSFSNSIGYTF

j_call: TRBJ2-3
v_call: TRBV5-4
cdr3_aa: CASSLLAHSNTDTQYF

j_call: NA
v_call: TRBV23-1
cdr3_aa: CASSQYSGGFYEQYF

j_call: TRBJ2-7
v_call: TRBV5-6
cdr3_aa: CASSLGGRSYEQYF

j_call: TRBJ2-7
v_call: TRBV6-1
cdr3_aa: CASSESPGPSSYEQYF

j_call: TRBJ2-5
v_call: TRBV2
cdr3_aa: CASRVQIETQYF

j_call: TRBJ2-3
v_call: TRBV10-3
cdr3_aa: CAISESGGVDTQYF

j_call: TRBJ2-7
v_call: TRBV5-1
cdr3_aa: CASTTGGAYEQYF

j_call: TRBJ1-2
v_call: TRBV7-9
cdr3_aa: CSSSGRDRESHGYTF

j_call: TRBJ2-7
v_call: TRBV5-8
cdr3_aa: CASSLVREQYF

j_call: TRBJ2-1
v_call: TRBV5-6
cdr3_aa: CASSFRGAGYNEQFF

j_call: TRBJ2-5
v_call: TRBV11-3
cdr3_aa: CASSLEGYPTQYF

j_call: TRBJ2-1
v_call: TRBV4-3
cdr3_aa: CASSLAPSGGYNEQFF